This entry lists 23 T cell receptor beta chains sequenced from one sample in a study of shared T cell receptors in the human thymus (dated by TCRdb to about 2021). The library was prepared using the immunoSEQ multiplex PCR assay. Not all clones reach the TCRdb copy of this immuneACCESS table, which keeps in-frame sequences only. Checked studies attribute under half of the gap to unresolved V genes and leave the rest unexplained. The table for this sample lists hundreds of thousands of clones; 85% to 90% of them were counted only once. Clones ranked in the top ten supply over 0.008% of the sample. The sample also formed part of further work on human thymus T cells.

The specimen was thymocytes. These receptors originate from a boy under three years old with a congenital heart defect. Donor details come from another sample of the same person, matched by shared clones.

The chain carries TRBV4-3 and TRBJ2-5; 10 nucleotides align to TRBD2. Germline CDR1 is LGHNA and CDR2 is YSLEER. The CDR3 is made up of 15 amino acids. The V gene end was trimmed by 0 bases and the J gene end by 6 bases; junction bases not matched to a gene: 4. DNA for the CDR3: TGCGCCAGCAGCCAAGATAAGCGGGAGGGGAAGACCCAGTACTTC. Translating it yields CASSQDKREGKTQYF.

The CDR3 sequence is CASSDSWARRYEQFF. In nucleotides, the CDR3 is TGTGCCAGCAGTGACTCTTGGGCCCGCCGGTATGAGCAGTTCTTC. This sequence joins TRBV6-4 and TRBJ2-1; no clear D. The V and J ends lost 0 bases and 8 bases respectively, with 14 bases between them. The CDR3 is made up of 15 amino acids. From germline, CDR1 is MRHNA and CDR2 SNTAGT.

The V call is TRBV11-3, the J call TRBJ1-1; a possible D gene is TRBD1 (6 bases). CDR1 is SGHNT and CDR2 is YENEEA in the germline V gene. Trimming shortened V by 2 bases and J by 6 bases, and 16 bases separated the two germline ends. This CDR3 region has 15 residues. The CDR3: CASSLWEGGRAEAFF. In nucleotides, the CDR3 is TGTGCCAGCAGCTTATGGGAAGGGGGTCGGGCTGAAGCTTTCTTT.

In its sample, this clone was seen once. This chain links TRBV7-8 with TRBJ2-7; D is unresolved. The CDR3 length is 11 residues. CDR1 and CDR2 (germline): SGHVS, FQNEAQ. The V end lost 5 bases, the J end lost 7 bases, and 9 bases lay between the germline ends. Written as DNA, the CDR3 is TGTGCCAGCAGCGGAGAGACTGAGCAGTACTTC. Translation: CASSGETEQYF.

This clone was observed once. The chain has TRBV4-2 and TRBJ1-1, with 7 nucleotides matching TRBD1. V was pared by 5 bases and J by 0 bases, with 3 bases of the junction left unmatched. The length of the CDR3 is 14 residues. Germline V gene data show CDR1 as LGHNA and CDR2 as YNFKEQ. The CDR3 sequence is CASSKGGLNTEAFF. The CDR3 region has the DNA TGTGCCAGCAGCAAAGGGGGCTTGAACACTGAAGCTTTCTTT.

The genes are TRBV7-6 and TRBJ1-3; no reliable D call. Germline CDR1 is SGHVS and CDR2 is FNYEAQ. V was shortened by 0 bases and J by 1 base, with 13 bases between the two germline ends. This CDR3 comprises 17 residues. As DNA, the CDR3 is TGTGCCAGCAGCTTAGCCCTAGGGAGGCGATCTGGAAACACCATATATTTT. Translating it yields CASSLALGRRSGNTIYF.

The V gene is TRBV29-1, the J gene TRBJ2-5; 7 bases line up with TRBD1. This CDR3 contains 12 residues. The germline V gene encodes CDR1 SQVTM and CDR2 ANQGSEA. Trimming removed 6 bases from V and 5 bases from J; junction bases left unmatched: 6. The CDR3, as DNA: TGCAGCGTAAAGACAGGGAAGGAGACCCAGTACTTC. Translated, it gives CSVKTGKETQYF.

This clone was detected only once. The chain has TRBV5-6 and TRBJ2-7; a weak D match, TRBD2 (5 bases). V was pared by 1 base and J by 1 base, with 9 bases between. The CDR3 has 14 residues. Germline CDR1 and CDR2: SGHDT and YYEEEE. The CDR3 DNA reads as TGTGCCAGCAGCTTGATCGGGAATTCCTACGAGCAGTACTTC. This codes for CASSLIGNSYEQYF.

This chain connects TRBV28 to TRBJ2-2; 14 bases map to TRBD2. Germline CDR1 reads MDHEN; CDR2 reads SYDVKM. The CDR3 contains 19 residues. With V trimmed by 10 bases and J by 3 bases, 16 bases remained unmatched. CDR3 region: CATLWGGLAGDIDTGELFF. DNA of the CDR3: TGTGCCACCCTCTGGGGGGGACTAGCGGGAGATATTGACACCGGGGAGCTGTTTTTT.

This chain uses TRBV10-2 with TRBJ1-2, with TRBD1 identical over 7 bases. The ends lost 0 bases at V and 8 bases at J; junction bases unmatched: 6. Per germline, CDR1 WSHSY and CDR2 SAAADI. The CDR3 runs 14 residues. The CDR3 loop reads CASSESETGCGYTF. CDR3 nucleotide sequence: TGCGCCAGCAGTGAGTCAGAGACAGGGTGCGGCTACACCTTC.

V and J are TRBV6-1 and TRBJ2-5; D may be TRBD1 (5 bases). In germline, CDR1 is MNHNS, CDR2 SASEGT. V was shortened by 3 bases and J by 7 bases, with 24 bases between the two germline ends. The CDR3 sequence is 17 residues long. CDR3 amino acids: CASSDSRTRAGQVTQYF. The CDR3 coding sequence is TGTGCCAGCAGTGATTCCAGAACCAGGGCCGGTCAGGTGACCCAGTACTTC.

The chain has TRBV7-8 and TRBJ2-2; no firm D call. Germline lookup yields CDR1 SGHVS and CDR2 FQNEAQ. The CDR3 sequence is 14 residues long. V lost 5 bases and J lost 1, with 8 bases in between. CDR3 region: CASSPAGNTGELFF. DNA for the CDR3: TGTGCCAGCAGCCCCGCAGGGAACACCGGGGAGCTGTTTTTT. Drawing the rest from reference TRBV7-8 and TRBJ2-2, the complete variable domain is GAGVSQSPRYKVAKRGQDVALRCDPISGHVSLFWYQQALGQGPEFLTYFQNEAQLDKSGLPSDRFFAERPEGSVSTLKIQRTQQEDSAVYLCASSPAGNTGELFFGEGSRLTVL.

The chain employs TRBV5-4 and TRBJ2-1; 13 bases are a match to TRBD2. The CDR3 has 20 amino acids. The germline gives CDR1 SGHNT, CDR2 YYREEE (reference sequence). V shed 0 bases and J 2 bases; nucleotides not matched to a gene: 11. The CDR3 spells CASSLGARLAGGSTYNEQFF. For the CDR3, the DNA is TGTGCCAGCAGCTTGGGGGCCCGACTAGCGGGAGGCTCTACCTACAATGAGCAGTTCTTC.

This sequence joins TRBV11-2 and TRBJ2-7; 8 nucleotides line up with TRBD2. V lost 5 bases, J lost 12 bases, and 24 bases stayed unmatched. In germline, CDR1 is SGHAT, CDR2 FQNNGV. The CDR3 extends over 17 amino acids. This chain's CDR3 is CASSARRQGLEALRGYF. The DNA for the CDR3 is TGTGCCAGCAGCGCTCGACGTCAGGGACTAGAAGCCCTTCGGGGGTACTTC.

The sample holds a few counts of this clone. The chain is built from TRBV5-6 and TRBJ1-1; D unresolved. This CDR3 spans 14 amino acids. Germline CDR1 is SGHDT and CDR2 is YYEEEE. V was pared by 3 bases and J by 1 base, with 10 bases between. The CDR3 here is CASSSRGPNTEAFF. CDR3 in DNA: TGTGCCAGCAGCTCGAGAGGGCCGAACACTGAAGCTTTCTTT.

V is TRBV28 and J is TRBJ2-5; tentative D call: TRBD1 (7 bases). CDR1 and CDR2 (germline): MDHEN, SYDVKM. CDR3 length equals 15 residues. The V and J ends lost 4 bases and 4 bases respectively, with 16 bases between them. The CDR3 here is CASSSRSGGGETQYF. The DNA for the CDR3 is TGTGCCAGCAGTTCTCGCTCAGGGGGAGGAGAGACCCAGTACTTC.

The V gene is TRBV30, the J gene TRBJ2-1; 10 bases match TRBD2. This CDR3 spans 20 amino acids. The germline V gene has CDR1 GTSNPN and CDR2 SVGIG (reference sequence). With V trimmed by 0 bases and J by 1 base, 15 bases remained unmatched. The chain's CDR3 is CAWSVSQREGVSGSYNEQFF. CDR3 bases: TGTGCCTGGAGTGTATCCCAGCGGGAGGGCGTAAGTGGGTCCTACAATGAGCAGTTCTTC.

J is TRBJ2-5 and V is TRBV7-9; D is unresolved. Trimming cost V 3 bases and J 1 base, with 6 bases left between them. The CDR3 runs 13 residues. Germline V gives CDR1 SEHNR, CDR2 FQNEAQ (reference sequence). In nucleotides, the CDR3 is TGTGCCAGCAGCTTCTCTCTCCAAGAGACCCAGTACTTC. Protein: CASSFSLQETQYF.

This clone was seen once. V is TRBV27 and J is TRBJ1-2, with 7 bases fitting TRBD1. V was clipped by 2 bases and J by 3 bases; unmatched bases: 9. CDR3 length: 16 residues. Germline CDR1 MNHEY, CDR2 SMNVEV (reference sequence). CDR3 bases: TGTGCCAGCAGTTTAAAGGGGGCAGGGGGTGACTATGGCTACACCTTC. Translated, it gives CASSLKGAGGDYGYTF.

This rearrangement joins TRBV5-1 to TRBJ2-2, with 12 bases that match TRBD1. This CDR3 is 18 amino acids long. V lost 4 bases to trimming and J lost 6 bases; unmatched junction nucleotides: 13. Germline V lookup: CDR1 SGHRS, CDR2 YFSETQ. This CDR3 is CASSNHPGQGAESGELFF. CDR3 bases: TGCGCCAGCAGCAACCACCCGGGACAGGGGGCGGAGTCCGGGGAGCTGTTTTTT.

This chain uses TRBV27 with TRBJ2-3; 11 bases are shared with TRBD2. The germline gives CDR1 MNHEY, CDR2 SMNVEV (reference sequence). The CDR3 has 17 residues. The junction had 15 bases not matched to a gene; V was cut back by 8 bases and J by 5 bases. Written as DNA, the CDR3 is TGTGCCAGCTCGGTTAGCGGGAGGGAGGGCAGGAGAGATACGCAGTATTTT. Protein: CASSVSGREGRRDTQYF.

In its sample, this clone was seen a few times. This chain connects TRBV18 to TRBJ2-7, with a weak D call TRBD1 (6 bases). Trimming pared 6 bases from V and 3 bases from J, leaving 15 bases between. The germline V gene encodes CDR1 KGHSH and CDR2 LQKENI. The CDR3 loop spans 14 amino acids. DNA for the CDR3: TGTGCCAGCTCCCCCGGACAGAACAACTACGAGCAGTACTTC. Protein: CASSPGQNNYEQYF.

This chain connects TRBV5-4 to TRBJ1-1; 8 bases align to TRBD1. The length of the CDR3 is 18 residues. Germline trimming cut 4 bases from V and 1 base from J; bases unmatched to any gene: 15. The germline gives CDR1 SGHNT, CDR2 YYREEE (reference sequence). The CDR3 sequence: CASSPDMDRDGWNTEAFF. Here the CDR3 DNA reads TGTGCCAGCAGCCCGGATATGGACAGGGACGGATGGAACACTGAAGCTTTCTTT. The whole variable domain, remainder taken from reference TRBV5-4 and TRBJ1-1, is ETGVTQSPTHLIKTRGQQVTLRCSSQSGHNTVSWYQQALGQGPQFIFQYYREEENGRGNFPPRFSGLQFPNYSSELNVNALELDDSALYLCASSPDMDRDGWNTEAFFGQGTRLTVV.